This T cell receptor beta chain emerged from a study of CD8+ T cells in alopecia areata. The overall study: Tofacitinib lasted 6 to 18 months, then 6 months off drug. Findings and caveats of the study: For patients receiving tofacitinib, scalp clonality and expanded CD8+ clones among the top 100 significantly decreased. Clonality was higher in lesional than normal scalp, especially in alopecia totalis/universalis.

This sample's treatment: oral pan-JAK inhibitor, 5-10 mg twice daily. The germline V gene has CDR1 WSHSY and CDR2 SAAADI. V shed 0 bases and J 8 bases; nucleotides not matched to a gene: 8. This CDR3 contains 15 residues. Sequencing templates came from extracted RNA that was reverse transcribed into cDNA. Libraries were prepared by immunoSEQ multiplex PCR; TCRdb keeps only in-frame clonotypes and omits some of them. In the table there are tens of thousands of clones, about two thirds of which are singletons. For this clone: Its antigen is still unknown.

The rearrangement links TRBV10-2 to TRBJ1-1; 8 bases fit TRBD1. The material sequenced was CD8+ T cells sorted from blood, taken between weeks 43 and 45, from a patient treated with tofacitinib. The source is a human donor with alopecia areata. This CDR3 is CASSESRTGSGEAFF. The CDR3 region has the DNA TGCGCCAGCAGTGAGTCGCGGACAGGGTCTGGCGAAGCTTTCTTT.